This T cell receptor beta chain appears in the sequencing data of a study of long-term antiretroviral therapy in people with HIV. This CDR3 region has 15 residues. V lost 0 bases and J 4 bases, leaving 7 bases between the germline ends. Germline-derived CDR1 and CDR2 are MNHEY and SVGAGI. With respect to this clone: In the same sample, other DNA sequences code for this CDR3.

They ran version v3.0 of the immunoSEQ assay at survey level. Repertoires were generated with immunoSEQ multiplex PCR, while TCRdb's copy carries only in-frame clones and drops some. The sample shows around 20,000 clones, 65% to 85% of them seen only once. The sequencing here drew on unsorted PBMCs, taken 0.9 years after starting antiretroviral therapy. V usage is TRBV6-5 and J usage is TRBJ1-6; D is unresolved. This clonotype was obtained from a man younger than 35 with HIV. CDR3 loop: CASSYSASYNSPLHF. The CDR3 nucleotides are TGTGCCAGCAGTTACTCCGCCAGTTATAATTCACCCCTCCACTTT.